Listed here is a single T cell receptor (beta chain). Antigen unknown. The entry originates in a study of beta chain features in type 1 diabetes. Across the study: Age and gender were similar between patients and healthy donors, as were cell yields.

Regarding the study as a whole: Fewer junction insertions and more nucleotide deletions appeared in type 1 diabetes patients. Shortening of TCRB CDR3s, moderate but significant, appeared in all four CD4+ subsets of Type 1 diabetes patients.

Investigators reverse transcribed all isolated RNA, so they sequenced expressed TCRB transcripts. The data were produced by immunoSEQ multiplex PCR, yet TCRdb's version contains in-frame clones alone and is incomplete. The data show 120,000 or so clones, about 15% seen once. A sort by CD45RO/CCR7/CD25/CD127/CD95/CD27 yielded CD4+ naive, central memory, regulatory and stem cell-like memory cells. Sorted populations were all over 95% pure. The V and J ends lost 7 bases and 4 bases respectively, with 16 bases between them. CDR3 size: 14 residues. The germline CDR1 and CDR2 sequences are SGHTA and FQGNSA.

Sequenced material: central memory CD4+ T cells from blood. This TCR came from a young man with type 1 diabetes. The chain combines TRBV7-2 with TRBJ2-5; D may be TRBD1 (5 bases). CDR3: CASTILSGSETQYF. For the CDR3, the DNA is TGTGCCAGCACCATCCTATCAGGGTCAGAGACCCAGTACTTC. Based on the CDR3 plus reference TRBV7-2 and TRBJ2-5, the full variable domain is GAGVSQSPSNKVTEKGKDVELRCDPISGHTALYWYRQSLGQGLEFLIYFQGNSAPDKSGLPSDRFSAERTGGSVSTLTIQRTQQEDSAVYLCASTILSGSETQYFGPGTRLLVL.